This T cell receptor beta chain comes out of a study of cytomegalovirus exposure and HLA in healthy donors. Both 60 Vbeta primers and 13 Jbeta primers went into the PCR. Only in-frame clones appear in the TCRdb table, and some are missing; sequencing was by immunoSEQ multiplex PCR. The sample records 100,000 to 150,000 clones, about 11% being singletons. This CDR3 has 14 residues. Germline lookup yields CDR1 LGHNA and CDR2 YNFKEQ. Trimming took off 0 bases at V and 5 bases at J, with 10 bases between the two ends. This clone was counted a few times. The chain recombines TRBV4-2 with TRBJ2-5, with unresolved D. The specimen sequenced was PBMCs. This receptor was taken from a woman under 30 in good health and CMV-seropositive. CDR3 sequence (DNA): TGTGCCAGCAGCCAAGAGTCGAAAAGCGAGACCCAGTACTTC. Encoded protein: CASSQESKSETQYF.